This TCR beta chain was identified during a study of blood T cell repertoires in COVID-19. Looking at the study overall: There were acute and convalescent COVID-19 samples, and they came from the United States, Italy and Spain. PBMCs, B-cell-depleted T cells, or T cells were the source of the cDNA or gDNA that made up the material.

This CDR3 spans 15 amino acids. CDR1 and CDR2 from the germline V gene are KGHSH and LQKENI. Unmatched junction bases numbered 7, after V lost 4 bases and J lost 6 bases. Original data processing: Scientists estimated how many nucleated cells there were by amplifying reference gene primers. Sequenced by immunoSEQ multiplex PCR; TCRdb stores in-frame clones only, minus some. The V and J calls and clone size come from that table; D and trimming were worked out from the DNA. The table records roughly 140,000 clones, around 78% of them present only once. The rearrangement uses TRBV18 and TRBJ2-2; 8 bases are a match to TRBD2. The sample taken for sequencing was peripheral blood. This TCR derives from a woman aged 60 to 75 with acute or convalescent COVID-19. The chain's CDR3 is CASSQSGSIAGELFF. The CDR3, as DNA: TGTGCCAGCTCACAGAGCGGGAGTATTGCCGGGGAGCTGTTTTTT.